This TCR beta chain was documented in a study of OX40 agonist ivuxolimab in advanced cancers. Study-level background: Patients in dose escalation had liver, melanoma, kidney or head and neck cancers. Checkpoint inhibitors had been given previously to about 40% of patients.

The CDR3 extends over 15 amino acids. The V segment lost 0 bases and the J segment 8 bases; nucleotides outside the gene matches: 7. Germline CDR1 SEHNR, CDR2 FQNEAQ (reference sequence). Assay used: immunoSEQ multiplex PCR; TCRdb lists only in-frame clones, some missing. The data hold around 30,000 clones, with about four fifths observed a single time. Patients were ruled out by autoimmune disease history or systemic immunosuppression. The chain links TRBV7-9 to TRBJ1-2, with 9 positions matching TRBD1. This specimen was CD4+ or CD8+ T cells sorted from blood, taken in a trial of the OX40 agonist ivuxolimab. The receptor's source is an adult with an advanced solid tumor such as melanoma, head and neck, liver or kidney cancer. The CDR3 bases are TGTGCCAGCAGCTTAGCGGGACAGGGTCTTAGGGGCTACACCTTC. Its translation: CASSLAGQGLRGYTF.